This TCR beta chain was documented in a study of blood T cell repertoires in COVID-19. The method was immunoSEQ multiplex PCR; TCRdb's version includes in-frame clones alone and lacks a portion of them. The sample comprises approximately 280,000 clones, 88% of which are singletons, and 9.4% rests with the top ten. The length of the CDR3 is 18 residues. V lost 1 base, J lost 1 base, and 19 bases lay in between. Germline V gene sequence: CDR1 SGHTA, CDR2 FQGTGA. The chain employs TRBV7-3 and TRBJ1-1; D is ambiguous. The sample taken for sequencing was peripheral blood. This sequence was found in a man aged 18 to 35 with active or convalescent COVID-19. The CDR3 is CASSLKPPRREENTEAFF. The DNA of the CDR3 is TGTGCCAGCAGCTTAAAGCCACCCCGTAGGGAGGAGAACACTGAAGCTTTCTTT. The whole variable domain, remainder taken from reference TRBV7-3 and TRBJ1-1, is GAGVSQTPSNKVTEKGKYVELRCDPISGHTALYWYRQSLGQGPEFLIYFQGTGAADDSGLPNDRFFAVRPEGSVSTLKIQRTERGDSAVYLCASSLKPPRREENTEAFFGQGTRLTVV.